Shown below are 9 T cell receptor beta chains from a single sample sequenced in a study of beta chain features in type 1 diabetes. Expressed TCRB transcripts were sequenced because the entire RNA isolate underwent reverse transcription. Repertoires were generated with immunoSEQ multiplex PCR, while TCRdb's copy carries only in-frame clones and drops some. The table lists about 620,000 clones, around 16% of them singletons. The specimen sequenced was naive CD4+ T cells from blood. These receptors were taken from a man aged 18 to 29 in good health.

A few counts support this clone. The chain employs TRBV12-5 and TRBJ2-3; the match to TRBD1 covers 8 bases. Germline CDR1 and CDR2: LGHNT and FRNRAP. The CDR3 runs 21 residues. J was trimmed by 3 bases and V by 2 bases; bases with no gene match: 22. The DNA of the CDR3 is TGTGCTAGTGGTTTGATCCTCGGACAGGGAAACGTCGTGTCTACGACAGATACGCAGTATTTT. Its protein is CASGLILGQGNVVSTTDTQYF.

This clone was observed a few times. V is TRBV5-6 and J is TRBJ1-1; D not certain. Germline loops: CDR1 SGHDT, CDR2 YYEEEE. The CDR3 loop spans 15 amino acids. V lost 2 bases and J lost 5, with 16 bases in between. The CDR3 DNA reads as TGTGCCAGCAGCTTTCGGGCGACGAGAAGGACTGAAGCTTTCTTT. Translated, it gives CASSFRATRRTEAFF.

This chain links TRBV29-1 with TRBJ1-4; 11 bases are a match to TRBD1. The V gene's germline CDR1 is SQVTM and CDR2 ANQGSEA. The CDR3 has 13 residues. The ends lost 6 bases at V and 7 bases at J; junction bases unmatched: 4. CDR3 bases: TGCAGCGTCGCCGGGACAGGGGGTGAAAAACTGTTTTTT. It codes for CSVAGTGGEKLFF.

The V and J genes are TRBV6-1 and TRBJ2-3, with D hard to call. Germline assignment: CDR1 MNHNS and CDR2 SASEGT. The CDR3 runs 15 residues. V was pared by 4 bases and J by 2 bases, with 13 bases between. The CDR3 here is CASSALDGVTDTQYF. The CDR3 DNA reads TGTGCCAGCAGTGCCCTGGACGGAGTCACAGATACGCAGTATTTT.

V is TRBV5-1 and J is TRBJ2-6, with no clear D. Germline V gene data show CDR1 as SGHRS and CDR2 as YFSETQ. The CDR3 length is 16 residues. V was shortened by 1 base and J by 0 bases, with 8 bases between the two germline ends. The CDR3 nucleotides read TGCGCCAGCAGCTTGACGATCAGCTCTGGGGCCAACGTCCTGACTTTC. Protein: CASSLTISSGANVLTF.

This clone was observed a handful of times. The chain couples TRBV4-3 to TRBJ1-2, with D possibly being TRBD1 (6 bases). V lost 5 bases, J lost 4 bases, and 17 bases lay in between. The V gene's germline CDR1 is LGHNA and CDR2 YSLEER. The CDR3 contains 15 residues. The CDR3 reads CASSGPRGLRYGYTF. Written as DNA, the CDR3 is TGCGCCAGCAGCGGCCCCAGGGGCCTTCGCTATGGCTACACCTTC.

This clone has just a few counts. The chain uses TRBV6-5 and TRBJ2-5; a possible D gene is TRBD2 (6 bases). Germline CDR1 is MNHEY and CDR2 is SVGAGI. With 7 bases removed from V and 1 base from J, the gap between germline ends came to 10 bases. The CDR3 spans 13 residues. The CDR3 DNA is TGTGCCAGCATTCGGAGGGGCCAAGAGACCCAGTACTTC. Translation: CASIRRGQETQYF.

This clone was counted between two and nine times. This chain joins TRBV7-3 and TRBJ1-5; the D is unclear. The ends were cut back, 1 base at V and 4 bases at J, with 5 bases in the middle. This CDR3 comprises 13 residues. The V gene's germline CDR1 is SGHTA and CDR2 FQGTGA. In DNA form, the CDR3 reads TGTGCCAGCAGCTTAAAAGGAAATCAGCCCCAGCATTTT. Its translation: CASSLKGNQPQHF.

There are a few counts of this clone. The genes are TRBV2 and TRBJ2-5; D is ambiguous. Germline V gives CDR1 SNHLY, CDR2 FYNNEI. CDR3 size: 13 residues. V was shortened by 6 bases and J by 1 base, with 9 bases between the two germline ends. CDR3 region: CASRQGRQETQYF. The DNA for the CDR3 is TGTGCCAGCAGGCAAGGACGCCAAGAGACCCAGTACTTC.